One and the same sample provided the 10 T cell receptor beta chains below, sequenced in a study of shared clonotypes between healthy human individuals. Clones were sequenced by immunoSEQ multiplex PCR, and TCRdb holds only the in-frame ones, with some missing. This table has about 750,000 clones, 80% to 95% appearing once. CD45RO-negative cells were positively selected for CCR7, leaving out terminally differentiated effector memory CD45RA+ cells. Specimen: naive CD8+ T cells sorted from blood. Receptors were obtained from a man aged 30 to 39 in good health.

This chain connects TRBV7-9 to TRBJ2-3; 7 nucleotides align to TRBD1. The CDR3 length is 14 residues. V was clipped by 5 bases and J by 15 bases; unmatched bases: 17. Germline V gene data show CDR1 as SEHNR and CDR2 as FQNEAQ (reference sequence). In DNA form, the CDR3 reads TGTGCCAGCAGCCCTCCGCGTGCAGGGGGTTCAGAATATTTT. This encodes CASSPPRAGGSEYF.

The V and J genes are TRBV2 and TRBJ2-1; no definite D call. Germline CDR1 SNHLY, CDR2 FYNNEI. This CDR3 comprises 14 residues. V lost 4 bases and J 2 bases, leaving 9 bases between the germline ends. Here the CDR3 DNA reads TGTGCCAGCAGTGTGAAGTTCACCTACAATGAGCAGTTCTTC. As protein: CASSVKFTYNEQFF.

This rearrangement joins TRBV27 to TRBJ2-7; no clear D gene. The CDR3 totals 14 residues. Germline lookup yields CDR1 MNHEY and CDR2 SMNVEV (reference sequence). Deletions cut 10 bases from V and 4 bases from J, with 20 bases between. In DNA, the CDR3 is TGTGCCACCCAACCCACGAACCGAGTTTACGAGCAGTACTTC. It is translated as CATQPTNRVYEQYF.

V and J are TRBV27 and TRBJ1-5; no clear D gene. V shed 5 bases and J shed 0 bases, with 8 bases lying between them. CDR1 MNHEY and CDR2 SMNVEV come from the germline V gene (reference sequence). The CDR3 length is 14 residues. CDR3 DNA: TGTGCCAGCAGTCCCAGGTCTAGCAATCAGCCCCAGCATTTT. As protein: CASSPRSSNQPQHF.

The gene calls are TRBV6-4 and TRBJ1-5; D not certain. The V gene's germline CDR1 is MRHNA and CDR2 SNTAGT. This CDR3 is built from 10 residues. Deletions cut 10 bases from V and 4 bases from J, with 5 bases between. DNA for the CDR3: TGTGCCACGTTAAATCAGCCCCAGCATTTT. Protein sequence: CATLNQPQHF.

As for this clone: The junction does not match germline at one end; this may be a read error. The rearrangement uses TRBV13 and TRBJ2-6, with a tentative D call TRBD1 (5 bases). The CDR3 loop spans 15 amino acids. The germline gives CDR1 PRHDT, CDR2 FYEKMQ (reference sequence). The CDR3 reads CVSIAGAVGANVLTF. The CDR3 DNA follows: TGTGTCAGCATCGCTGGGGCGGTAGGGGCCAACGTCCTGACTTTC.

CDR3 sequence (DNA): TGTGCCACCAGCAGTCCGGGACTGAGTTTAGAGACCCAGTACTTC. This sequence encodes CATSSPGLSLETQYF. The V and J genes are TRBV15 and TRBJ2-5, with a weak D call TRBD2 (6 bases). Germline V gene lookup returns CDR1 LNHNV and CDR2 YYDKDF (reference sequence). Deletions cut 3 bases from V and 4 bases from J, with 15 bases between. The CDR3 spans 15 residues.

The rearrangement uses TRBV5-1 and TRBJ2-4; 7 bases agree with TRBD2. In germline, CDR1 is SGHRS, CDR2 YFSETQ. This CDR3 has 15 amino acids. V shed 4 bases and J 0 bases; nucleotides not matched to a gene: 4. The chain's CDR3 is CASSEIAGAKNIQYF. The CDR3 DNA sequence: TGCGCCAGCAGCGAAATAGCGGGAGCCAAAAACATTCAGTACTTC.

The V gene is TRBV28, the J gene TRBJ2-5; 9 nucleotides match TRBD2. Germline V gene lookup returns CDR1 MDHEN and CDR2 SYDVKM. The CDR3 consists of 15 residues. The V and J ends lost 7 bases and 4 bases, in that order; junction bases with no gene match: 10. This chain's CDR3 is CASISASGNRETQYF. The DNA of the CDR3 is TGTGCCAGCATTTCAGCTAGCGGGAATAGAGAGACCCAGTACTTC. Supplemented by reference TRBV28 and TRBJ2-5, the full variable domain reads DVKVTQSSRYLVKRTGEKVFLECVQDMDHENMFWYRQDPGLGLRLIYFSYDVKMKEKGDIPEGYSVSREKKERFSLILESASTNQTSMYLCASISASGNRETQYFGPGTRLLVL.

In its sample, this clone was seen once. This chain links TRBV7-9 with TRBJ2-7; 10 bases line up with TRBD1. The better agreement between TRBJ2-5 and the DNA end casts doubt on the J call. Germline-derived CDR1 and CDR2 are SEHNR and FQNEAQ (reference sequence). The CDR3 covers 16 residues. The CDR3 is CASIPLRDRGQETQYF. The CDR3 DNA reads TGTGCCAGCATACCCCTACGGGACAGGGGACAAGAGACCCAGTACTTC.